What follows describes a single TCR beta chain. The ends lost 4 bases at V and 4 bases at J; junction bases unmatched: 7. The germline gives CDR1 MNHNY, CDR2 SVGAGI (reference sequence). This CDR3 contains 14 residues. These data originate in a study of OX40 agonist ivuxolimab in advanced cancers. Sequencing used immunoSEQ multiplex PCR; TCRdb keeps in-frame clones, though not all of them. The sample lists about 43,000 clones; around 94% were seen once. The V gene is TRBV6-6, the J gene TRBJ2-7; 7 bases fit TRBD2. Specimen: CD4+ or CD8+ T cells sorted from blood, collected in a trial of the OX40 agonist ivuxolimab. The TCR comes from an adult with an advanced solid tumor such as melanoma, head and neck, liver or kidney cancer. The CDR3 loop reads CASSSTSFGYEQYF. CDR3 in DNA: TGTGCCAGCAGTTCGACTAGCTTTGGGTACGAGCAGTACTTC.